The 18 T cell receptor beta chains below all came from one sample that was sequenced in a study of cytomegalovirus exposure and HLA in healthy donors. The PCR used 60 Vbeta and 13 Jbeta primers. Sequencing was performed with immunoSEQ multiplex PCR; in TCRdb, only in-frame clones are kept and a portion is missing. The table shows some 74,000 clones, with around 64% occurring only once. The sample comprised PBMCs. The receptor set was obtained from a man aged 35 to 55 in good health and CMV-seropositive.

The rearrangement joins TRBV5-4 to TRBJ2-3, with D unclear. Germline V CDR1 and CDR2: SGHNT, YYREEE (reference sequence). The germline V and J ends were trimmed by 4 bases and 4 bases, with 10 bases remaining between them. The CDR3 consists of 13 residues. This CDR3 reads CASSPQPADTQYF. The CDR3 coding sequence is TGTGCCAGCAGCCCTCAACCGGCAGATACGCAGTATTTT.

The chain links TRBV7-3 to TRBJ2-7, with 13 bases matching TRBD2. Trimming at V came to 3 bases and at J to 3 bases, leaving 8 bases not matched to a gene. The CDR3 loop spans 17 amino acids. CDR1 SGHTA and CDR2 FQGTGA come from the germline V gene. CDR3 in DNA: TGTGCCAGCAGCTTGGACTCCGGACTAGCGGGGGACTACGAGCAGTACTTC. Its protein product is CASSLDSGLAGDYEQYF.

This clone was seen once. The CDR3 region is CASTSRGGQRQPQHF. CDR3 DNA: TGTGCCAGCACCTCTCGTGGGGGACAACGACAGCCCCAGCATTTT. V usage is TRBV28 and J usage is TRBJ1-5, with D possibly TRBD1 on 6 matching bases. Trimming removed 7 bases from V and 7 bases from J, with 20 bases in between. Germline CDR1 is MDHEN and CDR2 is SYDVKM. The CDR3 extends over 15 amino acids.

The chain has TRBV6-1 and TRBJ2-7; D is perhaps TRBD1 (6 bases). Germline CDR1 is MNHNS and CDR2 is SASEGT. V dropped 3 bases and J dropped 3 bases, with 12 bases sitting between them. The CDR3 has 14 amino acids. Written as DNA, the CDR3 is TGTGCCAGCAGTGATAGGCAAGGGGGCTACGAGCAGTACTTC. This sequence encodes CASSDRQGGYEQYF.

V and J are TRBV29-1 and TRBJ1-2, with D unclear. V gave up 1 base and J gave up 4 bases, with 10 bases separating them. The germline V gene encodes CDR1 SQVTM and CDR2 ANQGSEA. The length of the CDR3 is 13 residues. The CDR3 DNA reads TGCAGCGTTGAAGGGGAGGGAAGCTATGGCTACACCTTC. Amino acids: CSVEGEGSYGYTF.

This rearrangement joins TRBV6-5 to TRBJ1-5; D not certain. Germline loops: CDR1 MNHEY, CDR2 SVGAGI. V was clipped by 0 bases and J by 3 bases, with 6 bases between them. The CDR3 extends over 14 amino acids. The CDR3 region has the DNA TGTGCCAGCAGTTACTCGAGAGCCAATCAGCCCCAGCATTTT. Protein sequence: CASSYSRANQPQHF.

The gene calls are TRBV6-5 and TRBJ1-6, with 9 bases identical to TRBD1. Trimming took 7 bases from V and 5 from J; bases not matched to a gene: 3. This CDR3 spans 14 amino acids. The germline V gene encodes CDR1 MNHEY and CDR2 SVGAGI. The CDR3 coding sequence is TGTGCCAGCACTTGGGACAGGGATAATTCACCCCTCCACTTT. This codes for CASTWDRDNSPLHF.

V and J are TRBV5-4 and TRBJ2-1, with 7 positions matching TRBD1. V lost 3 bases to trimming and J lost 7 bases; unmatched junction nucleotides: 7. Germline V gives CDR1 SGHNT, CDR2 YYREEE (reference sequence). This CDR3 region has 14 residues. Written as DNA, the CDR3 is TGTGCCAGCAGCTCAAGGACAGGTTTTAATGAGCAGTTCTTC. Protein product: CASSSRTGFNEQFF.

This sequence joins TRBV11-3 and TRBJ2-1; possible D gene TRBD1, 5 bases. V lost 4 bases to trimming and J lost 9 bases, with 10 bases between them. The germline V gene has CDR1 SGHNT and CDR2 YENEEA. The CDR3 extends over 12 amino acids. The chain's CDR3 is CASSSGSSEQFF. CDR3 bases: TGTGCCAGCAGCTCAGGGTCCAGTGAGCAGTTCTTC.

This clone was seen only once. This chain connects TRBV28 to TRBJ2-7, with 12 nucleotides matching TRBD1. From germline, CDR1 is MDHEN and CDR2 SYDVKM. The CDR3 contains 17 residues. J was trimmed by 0 bases and V by 6 bases; bases with no gene match: 9. The CDR3 loop reads CASRNGGTGGISYEQYF. CDR3 bases: TGTGCCAGCAGGAATGGGGGGACAGGGGGCATCTCCTACGAGCAGTACTTC.

V is TRBV20-1 and J is TRBJ1-2; 7 positions match TRBD1. Trimming at V came to 3 bases and at J to 14 bases, leaving 6 bases not matched to a gene. From germline, CDR1 is DFQATT and CDR2 SNEGSKA (reference sequence). CDR3 length: 10 residues. CDR3: CSASSRTGTF. The CDR3 bases are TGCAGTGCTAGTTCTCGGACAGGAACCTTC.

This clone occurred once. The same CDR3 can be traced to other DNA sequences in this sample. The J gene is TRBJ1-6, the V gene TRBV30; D gene ambiguous. CDR3 size: 14 residues. Germline loops: CDR1 GTSNPN, CDR2 SVGIG (reference sequence). V was shortened by 3 bases and J by 0 bases, with 6 bases between the two germline ends. Written as DNA, the CDR3 is TGTGCCTGGAGCCCCCGCTCCTATAATTCACCCCTCCACTTT. It codes for CAWSPRSYNSPLHF.

This clone is medium-sized by share. V usage is TRBV4-1 and J usage is TRBJ2-7; 8 nucleotides align to TRBD2. Germline V gene data show CDR1 as MGHRA and CDR2 as YSYEKL. V gave up 4 bases and J gave up 5 bases; unmatched junction bases: 4. The CDR3 is made up of 13 amino acids. CDR3: CASSPSGGDEQYF. DNA for the CDR3: TGCGCCAGCAGCCCCTCCGGGGGGGACGAGCAGTACTTC.

The chain has TRBV6-1 and TRBJ2-1, with D perhaps matching TRBD1 (5 bases). Trimming shortened V by 6 bases and J by 6 bases, and 15 bases separated the two germline ends. The CDR3 totals 14 residues. CDR1 and CDR2 (germline): MNHNS, SASEGT. Here the CDR3 reads CASRVLGAANEQFF. The CDR3 bases are TGTGCCAGCAGAGTGCTAGGGGCGGCCAATGAGCAGTTCTTC.

This sequence joins TRBV30 and TRBJ1-1, with TRBD1 matching over 7 bases. Trimming at V came to 3 bases and at J to 3 bases, leaving 7 bases not matched to a gene. Germline V gene data show CDR1 as GTSNPN and CDR2 as SVGIG (reference sequence). This CDR3 is built from 14 residues. The CDR3 protein is CAWSDGQADTEAFF. CDR3 sequence (DNA): TGTGCCTGGAGCGACGGACAGGCTGACACTGAAGCTTTCTTT. The full variable domain, completed using reference TRBV30 and TRBJ1-1, is SQTIHQWPATLVQPVGSPLSLECTVEGTSNPNLYWYRQAAGRGLQLLFYSVGIGQISSEVPQNLSASRPQDRQFILSSKKLLLSDSGFYLCAWSDGQADTEAFFGQGTRLTVV.

The chain recombines TRBV4-3 with TRBJ1-2; D may be TRBD1 (6 bases). The CDR3 length is 14 residues. The germline V and J ends were trimmed by 0 bases and 7 bases, with 12 bases remaining between them. Looked up from germline, CDR1 is LGHNA and CDR2 is YSLEER. The CDR3 DNA follows: TGCGCCAGCAGCCAAGATTTGGGGGCGCGTGGCTACACCTTC. It encodes CASSQDLGARGYTF.

This sequence joins TRBV28 and TRBJ2-7; 13 bases are a match to TRBD2. There are 14 residues in the CDR3. CDR1 and CDR2 from the germline V gene are MDHEN and SYDVKM. V dropped 7 bases and J dropped 2; count of bases not matched to a gene: 2. The CDR3 here is CASKTSGGTYEQYF. DNA of the CDR3: TGTGCCAGCAAGACTAGCGGGGGGACCTACGAGCAGTACTTC.

The V gene is TRBV7-9, the J gene TRBJ2-7; D possibly corresponds to TRBD1 (6 bases). Trimming stripped 5 bases from V and 4 bases from J, with 9 bases between. Germline-derived CDR1 and CDR2 are SEHNR and FQNEAQ (reference sequence). The CDR3 is 12 residues long. CDR3 loop: CASSIQGYEQYF. Written as DNA, the CDR3 is TGTGCCAGCAGCATACAGGGTTACGAGCAGTACTTC.